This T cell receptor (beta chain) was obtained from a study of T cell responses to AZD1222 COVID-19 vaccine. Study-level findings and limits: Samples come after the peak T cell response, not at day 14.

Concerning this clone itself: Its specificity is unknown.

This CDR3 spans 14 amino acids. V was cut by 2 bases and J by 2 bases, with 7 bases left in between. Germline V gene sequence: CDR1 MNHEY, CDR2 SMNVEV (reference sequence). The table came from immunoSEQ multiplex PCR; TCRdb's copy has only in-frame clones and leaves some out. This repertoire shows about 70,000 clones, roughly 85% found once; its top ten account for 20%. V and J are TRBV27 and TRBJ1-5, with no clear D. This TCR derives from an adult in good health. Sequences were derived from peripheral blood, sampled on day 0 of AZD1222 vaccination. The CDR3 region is CASSLRSGNQPQHF. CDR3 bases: TGTGCCAGCAGTTTAAGGTCAGGCAATCAGCCCCAGCATTTT.